This TCR beta chain was retrieved from a study of early T cells in non-severe SARS-CoV-2 infection. Germline V gene sequence: CDR1 SGHRS, CDR2 YFSETQ. CDR3 length: 15 residues. V gave up 2 bases and J gave up 7 bases; unmatched junction bases: 3. This clonotype was detected ten times or more. Unique molecular identifiers (one per individual cDNA molecule) were attached. TCRdb ran MiXCR on the 5' RACE reads and lists one entry per CDR3 protein. The sample lists about 48,000 distinct CDR3 sequences; roughly 5.3% were seen once. The rearrangement joins TRBV5-1 to TRBJ2-1; 13 positions agree with TRBD2. The sequencing sample was made of whole blood. This TCR was recovered from an adult who was a healthcare worker with PCR-confirmed SARS-CoV-2 infection or an uninfected control (not recorded which). CDR3 amino acids: CASSFGLAGVNEQFF. The CDR3 nucleotides are TGCGCCAGCAGCTTCGGACTAGCGGGAGTTAATGAGCAGTTCTTC.